This TCR beta chain was captured in a study of molecular identifiers for immune sequencing clone quantification. General study findings and limits: For highly expanded clones, sizes could be underestimated when identical TCR molecules share a barcode.

TCRdb analysed the PCR reads with MiXCR anew, one entry per CDR3 protein. The sample has 300,000 to 400,000 distinct CDR3 sequences; over 20% are singletons. Many counts were recorded for this clonotype. Its antigen is unidentified. From germline, CDR1 is MNHNY and CDR2 SVGAGI (reference sequence). The CDR3 has 16 residues. V dropped 6 bases and J dropped 0 bases, with 18 bases sitting between them. What was sequenced was naive CD8+ T cells from blood, with Jurkat cell RNA spiked in. As to subset: FACS-sorted CD8+CD4-CCR7+CD45RA+ naive T cells. This TCR was sampled from a human donor in good health. Some libraries in this study had Jurkat cell RNA spiked in. The chain uses TRBV6-6 and TRBJ2-7; possibly TRBD2 for D (6 bases). The CDR3 DNA sequence: TGTGCCAGCAGCCCCTGGAGGGTTGGGTTCTCCTACGAGCAGTACTTC. It translates to CASSPWRVGFSYEQYF.